Listed below are T cell receptor beta chains from one sample, sequenced in a study of shared clonotypes between healthy human individuals. Profiled with immunoSEQ multiplex PCR; TCRdb holds only in-frame clones, not every one. The sample shows 1.5 million to 1.9 million clones, 95% to 99% of them seen only once. Input material: naive CD4+ T cells sorted from blood. The receptors derive from a man under 40 in good health. Each CDR3 is given with its conserved first and last residue. Fields, in order: V gene, D gene, J gene, clone size, CDR3 length, CDR3 protein, CDR3 DNA. D genes are given only for firm matches. The listing skips clone size in some rows; elsewhere it reads once, few, many or a size class.

TRBV7-2,TRBD2,TRBJ2-1,.,15,CASSLAGGLGNEQFF,TGTGCCAGCAGCCTAGCGGGAGGGCTAGGTAATGAGCAGTTCTTC
TRBV28,.,TRBJ2-7,.,17,CASSLFIRGGRNYEQYF,TGTGCCAGCAGTTTATTCATCAGGGGAGGACGAAACTACGAGCAGTACTTC
TRBV19,.,TRBJ1-1,.,15,CASSIQGGMNTEAFF,TGTGCCAGTAGTATACAGGGAGGGATGAACACTGAAGCTTTCTTT
TRBV4-2,.,TRBJ2-1,.,15,CASSQGTSSYNEQFF,TGTGCCAGCAGCCAAGGGACGAGCTCCTACAATGAGCAGTTCTTC
TRBV20-1,.,TRBJ2-1,.,11,CSARMGTEQFF,TGCAGTGCTAGAATGGGGACTGAGCAGTTCTTC
TRBV25-1,.,TRBJ2-5,.,14,CASSENRAGETQYF,TGTGCCAGCAGTGAAAATAGGGCGGGAGAGACCCAGTACTTC
TRBV18,.,TRBJ2-5,once,16,CASSTPPGSVQETQYF,TGTGCCAGCTCGACCCCCCCAGGGTCTGTCCAAGAGACCCAGTACTTC
TRBV28,TRBD1,TRBJ1-5,.,15,CASSPRQGMNQPQHF,TGTGCCAGCAGTCCCCGACAGGGGATGAATCAGCCCCAGCATTTT
TRBV11-3,.,TRBJ1-2,.,16,CASSVQPGRIRYGYTF,TGTGCCAGCAGCGTACAACCTGGACGGATTCGTTATGGCTACACCTTC
TRBV10-1,.,TRBJ2-1,.,14,CASLGTRKLNEQFF,TGCGCCAGCCTTGGGACCCGCAAGTTAAATGAGCAGTTCTTC
TRBV29-1,.,TRBJ1-1,.,15,CSVESMRVDSTEAFF,TGCAGCGTTGAATCGATGAGGGTGGACTCCACTGAAGCTTTCTTT
TRBV18,TRBD2,TRBJ2-1,.,17,CASSPRLAGGPGNEQFF,TGTGCCAGCTCACCACGGCTAGCGGGAGGGCCGGGGAATGAGCAGTTCTTC
TRBV28,TRBD2,TRBJ2-3,.,15,CASSPLAGRTDTQYF,TGTGCCAGCAGTCCGCTAGCGGGACGCACAGATACGCAGTATTTT
TRBV10-3,.,TRBJ2-5,.,14,CAISESGFWETQYF,TGTGCCATCAGTGAGTCGGGTTTCTGGGAGACCCAGTACTTC
TRBV5-4,.,TRBJ2-7,.,15,CASRRGGGLLGEQYF,TGTGCCAGCAGGCGTGGCGGCGGGTTACTGGGCGAGCAGTACTTC
TRBV7-2,.,TRBJ1-5,once,15,CASSLEWYSNQPQHF,TGTGCCAGCAGCTTAGAGTGGTATAGCAATCAGCCCCAGCATTTT
TRBV6-5,.,TRBJ1-4,.,15,CASSFSHGFREKLFF,TGTGCCAGCAGTTTCTCCCACGGGTTTCGTGAAAAACTGTTTTTT
TRBV6-5,.,TRBJ2-2,once,16,CASSYSRGRGTGELFF,TGTGCCAGCAGTTACTCTCGAGGGCGGGGCACCGGGGAGCTGTTTTTT
TRBV7-2,.,TRBJ2-1,.,12,CASSHGSYEQFF,TGTGCCAGCAGCCACGGGTCTTATGAGCAGTTCTTC
TRBV7-9,.,TRBJ2-6,.,16,CASSLVAGSWANVLTF,TGTGCCAGCAGCTTAGTCGCGGGCAGTTGGGCCAACGTCCTGACTTTC
TRBV9,.,TRBJ2-4,.,14,CASSVGLAWNIQYF,TGTGCCAGCAGCGTAGGTCTAGCATGGAACATTCAGTACTTC
TRBV6-1,.,TRBJ2-7,.,14,CASRPISVTYEQYF,TGTGCCAGCAGGCCTATTAGCGTTACCTACGAGCAGTACTTC
TRBV5-5,TRBD2,TRBJ2-7,.,18,CASSLISGRAGFTYEQYF,TGTGCCAGCAGCTTGATAAGCGGGAGGGCTGGTTTCACCTACGAGCAGTACTTC
TRBV9,.,TRBJ2-1,.,13,CASSVAPSNEQFF,TGTGCCAGCAGCGTAGCCCCTTCCAATGAGCAGTTCTTC
TRBV10-1,TRBD1,TRBJ2-7,.,16,CASSEATGQGMDEQYF,TGCGCCAGCAGTGAGGCGACGGGACAGGGGATGGATGAGCAGTACTTC
TRBV5-4,TRBD2,TRBJ2-1,.,16,CASSRTSERPYNEQFF,TGTGCCAGCAGCCGGACTAGCGAGCGACCCTACAATGAGCAGTTCTTC
TRBV7-8,.,TRBJ1-5,.,16,CASSSHTGGGNQPQHF,TGTGCCAGCAGCTCTCACACAGGTGGAGGGAATCAGCCCCAGCATTTT
TRBV5-1,.,TRBJ1-3,once,16,CASSPPFLSSGNTIYF,TGCGCCAGCAGCCCCCCATTCCTGAGCTCTGGAAACACCATATATTTT
TRBV25-1,.,TRBJ2-3,once,15,CASSDSAGSTDTQYF,TGTGCCAGCAGTGATTCGGCGGGTAGCACAGATACGCAGTATTTT
TRBV29-1,.,TRBJ2-3,.,15,CSVSGLASSTDTQYF,TGCAGCGTTAGCGGTTTAGCGTCTAGCACAGATACGCAGTATTTT
TRBV10-3,.,TRBJ1-3,.,15,CAISESHVSGNTIYF,TGTGCCATCAGTGAGTCTCACGTAAGCGGAAACACCATATATTTT
TRBV19,.,TRBJ1-2,.,13,CASSISENYGYTF,TGTGCCAGTAGTATCTCCGAGAACTATGGCTACACCTTC
TRBV27,TRBD1,TRBJ1-2,.,12,CASMGQHYGYTF,TGTGCCAGCATGGGACAGCACTATGGCTACACCTTC
TRBV7-8,.,TRBJ2-4,.,14,CASSFPGARNIQYF,TGTGCCAGCAGCTTTCCCGGGGCTCGAAACATTCAGTACTTC
TRBV7-8,.,TRBJ2-4,.,16,CASSPNRELAKNIQYF,TGTGCCAGCAGCCCAAACCGCGAGTTAGCCAAAAACATTCAGTACTTC
TRBV28,.,TRBJ2-1,few,12,CASSLGYNEQFF,TGTGCCAGCAGTTTGGGGTACAATGAGCAGTTCTTC
TRBV18,.,TRBJ2-2,.,17,CASSPLPGPAATRELFF,TGTGCCAGCTCACCCCTGCCAGGGCCGGCGGCCACCAGGGAGCTGTTTTTT
TRBV5-1,TRBD2,TRBJ2-1,.,17,CASSLSLLAGEYNEQFF,TGCGCCAGCAGCTTGAGCCTCCTAGCGGGAGAATACAATGAGCAGTTCTTC
TRBV10-1,.,TRBJ2-2,.,14,CASRDTGNTGELFF,TGCGCCAGCAGGGATACAGGAAACACCGGGGAGCTGTTTTTT
TRBV6-6,TRBD2,TRBJ2-7,.,16,CASSPLRRERGYEQYF,TGTGCCAGCAGTCCGCTACGCCGGGAGCGGGGGTACGAGCAGTACTTC
TRBV28,TRBD1,TRBJ1-1,.,12,CASRTGLTEAFF,TGTGCCAGCAGGACAGGGTTGACTGAAGCTTTCTTT
TRBV5-5,TRBD2,TRBJ2-7,.,14,CASSEGLVGYEQYF,TGTGCCAGCAGCGAAGGACTAGTAGGGTACGAGCAGTACTTC
TRBV30,.,TRBJ1-3,once,12,CAGQGAGNTIYF,TGTGCCGGTCAGGGCGCTGGAAACACCATATATTTT
TRBV7-2,.,TRBJ1-4,.,14,CASSLYSYNEKLFF,TGTGCCAGCAGCTTGTACAGTTATAATGAAAAACTGTTTTTT
TRBV5-6,.,TRBJ2-7,.,13,CASSLERSYEQYF,TGTGCCAGCAGCTTGGAGCGGTCCTACGAGCAGTACTTC
TRBV6-1,TRBD1,TRBJ2-5,.,14,CASSEGTGAETQYF,TGTGCCAGCAGTGAAGGGACAGGGGCAGAGACCCAGTACTTC
TRBV7-6,TRBD1,TRBJ2-5,.,16,CASSLVSRQGRETQYF,TGTGCCAGCAGCTTAGTCTCGAGACAGGGTCGAGAGACCCAGTACTTC
TRBV29-1,.,TRBJ2-7,.,11,CSVRSKREQYF,TGCAGCGTACGGTCGAAGAGGGAGCAGTACTTC